This TCR beta chain comes out of a study of T cells in Graves' hyperthyroidism and ophthalmopathy. The CDR3 is 15 amino acids. The trim removed 5 bases at V and 3 bases at J, leaving 6 bases unmatched. Germline values: CDR1 SGHKS, CDR2 YYEKEE (reference sequence). Researchers took RNA transcripts and amplified the TCR beta CDR3 regions from them. HTBI primers were the set used in a first-round RT-PCR of the TCR CDR3. TCRdb used MiXCR to reprocess the multiplex PCR reads, holding one entry per CDR3 protein. This table holds more than 500,000 distinct CDR3 sequences, roughly 15% found once. Sequenced: blood. This TCR derives from a woman in her 30s with Graves' hyperthyroidism. The chain couples TRBV5-5 to TRBJ2-7, with TRBD2 identical over 12 bases. This chain's CDR3 is CASSSGLAGHYEQYF. The CDR3 DNA follows: TGTGCCAGCAGTTCCGGACTAGCGGGGCACTACGAGCAGTACTTC.